The 6 T cell receptor beta chains reported below all come from one sample, sequenced in a study of blood T cell repertoires in COVID-19. The repertoire was sequenced with immunoSEQ multiplex PCR; TCRdb's copy has only in-frame clones and lacks some. The table has roughly 240,000 clones, about 89% seen once. The sequencing input was peripheral blood. These receptors were taken from a woman aged 55-69 years who had recovered from COVID-19.

The chain has TRBV28 and TRBJ2-5; 7 bases are shared with TRBD2. J gave up 5 bases and V 5 bases, and 17 bases lay outside the gene matches. CDR3 length: 17 residues. Germline CDR1 MDHEN, CDR2 SYDVKM. The CDR3 loop reads CASSPNTGRGGGETQYF. The CDR3 DNA reads TGTGCCAGCAGTCCCAATACTGGGAGGGGTGGAGGGGAGACCCAGTACTTC.

The rearrangement joins TRBV28 to TRBJ2-2; D possibly corresponds to TRBD2 (6 bases). Germline V gene data show CDR1 as MDHEN and CDR2 as SYDVKM. The V gene lost 5 bases and the J gene lost 3 bases, with 16 bases spanning the gap. The CDR3 length is 16 residues. The CDR3 sequence: CASSSGGAADTGELFF. In DNA, the CDR3 is TGTGCCAGCAGTAGTGGCGGGGCAGCAGACACCGGGGAGCTGTTTTTT.

The V call is TRBV6-1, the J call TRBJ1-5; TRBD1 is a possible D gene (6 bases). V was cut by 2 bases and J by 6 bases, with 17 bases left in between. This CDR3 contains 16 residues. The germline gives CDR1 MNHNS, CDR2 SASEGT. CDR3: CASSEQGLGVGQPQHF. CDR3 nucleotide sequence: TGTGCCAGCAGTGAACAGGGGTTAGGCGTCGGTCAGCCCCAGCATTTT.

This sequence joins TRBV28 and TRBJ1-2; D unclear. This CDR3 contains 12 residues. The ends were cut back, 6 bases at V and 8 bases at J, with 13 bases in the middle. Germline V gene lookup returns CDR1 MDHEN and CDR2 SYDVKM. The CDR3 protein is CASSQSEGGYTF. DNA of the CDR3: TGTGCCAGCAGCCAAAGTGAGGGAGGCTACACCTTC.

This clone occurred a few times. V gene TRBV5-4 combines with J gene TRBJ1-2; perhaps TRBD1 as D (6 bases). V gave up 6 bases and J gave up 3 bases, with 12 bases separating them. Per the germline V gene, CDR1 is SGHNT and CDR2 is YYREEE (reference sequence). The CDR3 has 13 amino acids. This CDR3 is CASTSGGYYGYTF. The CDR3 DNA is TGTGCCAGCACCTCGGGGGGCTACTATGGCTACACCTTC.

The chain carries TRBV11-3 and TRBJ2-2; TRBD1 matches at 9 bases. This CDR3 is built from 15 residues. J lost 2 bases, V lost 5 bases, and 3 bases had no gene match. The germline CDR1 and CDR2 sequences are SGHNT and YENEEA. The CDR3: CASSRTGVNTGELFF. CDR3 DNA sequence: TGTGCCAGCAGCAGGACAGGGGTTAACACCGGGGAGCTGTTTTTT.